Following are 23 T cell receptor beta chains from one sample sequenced in a study of blood T cell repertoires in COVID-19. TCRdb's table, derived via immunoSEQ multiplex PCR, lists solely in-frame clones and lacks some. The top ten clones hold about 7% of a sample with fewer than 65,000 clones, roughly nine tenths of them seen once. The specimen was peripheral blood. Receptors originate from a woman aged 55-70 years with active or convalescent COVID-19.

This rearrangement joins TRBV6-5 to TRBJ1-2; TRBD1 aligns across 7 bases. Germline lookup yields CDR1 MNHEY and CDR2 SVGAGI. CDR3 size: 13 residues. The junction had 8 bases not matched to a gene; V was cut back by 6 bases and J by 7 bases. The chain's CDR3 is CASRVQGTGGYTF. The CDR3 DNA reads TGTGCCAGCAGAGTACAGGGGACCGGTGGCTACACCTTC.

This sequence joins TRBV27 and TRBJ1-2; a weak D match, TRBD1 (6 bases). CDR3 length: 14 amino acids. The V end was cut by 5 bases, the J end by 4 bases, with 14 bases between. CDR1 is MNHEY and CDR2 is SMNVEV in the germline V gene (reference sequence). The CDR3 spells CASSPGQTFYGYTF. In DNA, the CDR3 is TGTGCCAGCAGTCCCGGACAGACTTTCTATGGCTACACCTTC.

This clone was seen a handful of times. The chain has TRBV19 and TRBJ1-5, with D uncertain. The CDR3 length is 13 residues. Trimming cost V 1 base and J 11 bases, with 12 bases left between them. CDR1 and CDR2 from the germline V gene are LNHDA and SQIVND (reference sequence). Here the CDR3 DNA reads TGTGCCAGTAGTATAGTCAGTACCTTGGCCCAGCATTTT. This sequence encodes CASSIVSTLAQHF.

V is TRBV7-3 and J is TRBJ2-2, with a tentative D call TRBD1 (6 bases). Trimming pared 0 bases from V and 4 bases from J, leaving 9 bases between. Germline V lookup: CDR1 SGHTA, CDR2 FQGTGA. CDR3 length equals 15 residues. The CDR3 region has the DNA TGTGCCAGCAGCTTAACCCCAGGGGCCACCGGGGAGCTGTTTTTT. It codes for CASSLTPGATGELFF.

V is TRBV4-2 and J is TRBJ2-1; 10 bases agree with TRBD2. J lost 4 bases, V lost 4 bases, and 7 bases had no gene match. The CDR3 totals 16 residues. Per the germline V gene, CDR1 is LGHNA and CDR2 is YNFKEQ. This CDR3 reads CASSPRLAGAYNEQFF. The CDR3 DNA reads TGTGCCAGCAGCCCGAGACTAGCGGGTGCATACAATGAGCAGTTCTTC.

The chain carries TRBV10-3 and TRBJ1-5; TRBD1 matches 9 bases. V lost 4 bases and J lost 4; bases outside the gene matches: 5. Germline V lookup: CDR1 ENHRY, CDR2 SYGVKD. This CDR3 region has 15 residues. CDR3 sequence reads: CAISVGTGRNQPQHF. The CDR3 DNA reads as TGTGCCATCAGTGTAGGGACAGGGAGAAATCAGCCCCAGCATTTT.

The chain combines TRBV9 with TRBJ2-3; D is undetermined. Germline CDR1 and CDR2: SGDLS and YYNGEE. V shed 4 bases and J shed 0 bases, with 6 bases lying between them. This CDR3 is 13 amino acids long. Written as DNA, the CDR3 is TGTGCCAGCAGCCCGAGCAGCACAGATACGCAGTATTTT. Translation: CASSPSSTDTQYF.

The chain couples TRBV4-3 to TRBJ2-2; maybe TRBD2 (6 bases). CDR3 size: 14 residues. Germline CDR1 and CDR2: LGHNA and YSLEER. Trimming left V 0 bases short and J 6 bases short, with 8 bases between. The CDR3 reads CASSQEGGAGELFF. CDR3 sequence (DNA): TGCGCCAGCAGCCAAGAAGGAGGGGCCGGGGAGCTGTTTTTT.

The rearrangement joins TRBV6-6 to TRBJ2-7; 13 bases are a match to TRBD2. The germline V gene encodes CDR1 MNHNY and CDR2 SVGAGI (reference sequence). The CDR3 is 17 residues long. Unmatched junction bases numbered 12, after V lost 5 bases and J lost 5 bases. For the CDR3, the DNA is TGTGCCAGCAGTCATCTCGGACTAGCGGGGGAGAGGGACGAGCAGTACTTC. Translation gives CASSHLGLAGERDEQYF.

The chain joins TRBV30 to TRBJ2-3, with 10 bases that match TRBD2. The CDR3 consists of 14 residues. Germline lookup yields CDR1 GTSNPN and CDR2 SVGIG (reference sequence). Germline trimming cut 2 bases from V and 5 bases from J; bases unmatched to any gene: 4. The CDR3 DNA reads as TGTGCCTGGAGTCTAGCGGGGGCGAAAGATACGCAGTATTTT. It specifies CAWSLAGAKDTQYF.

This rearrangement joins TRBV28 to TRBJ2-7; TRBD1 agrees at 8 bases. The CDR3 runs to 13 residues. CDR1 and CDR2 (germline): MDHEN, SYDVKM. V shed 5 bases, J shed 6 bases, and the junction held 6 bases outside the gene matches. Here the CDR3 reads CASSPRTGREQYF. CDR3 nucleotides: TGTGCCAGCAGTCCCCGGACAGGGCGCGAGCAGTACTTC.

This clone appeared a single time. The gene calls are TRBV7-9 and TRBJ1-2; 12 positions match TRBD1. Trimming took 6 bases from V and 8 from J; bases not matched to a gene: 13. Germline V gives CDR1 SEHNR, CDR2 FQNEAQ (reference sequence). The CDR3 length is 16 residues. Here the CDR3 DNA reads TGTGCCAGCAGACCCCGACCGGGACAGGGGGCGTTGGGCTACACCTTC. Amino acids: CASRPRPGQGALGYTF.

The V and J genes are TRBV7-2 and TRBJ1-1, with 9 bases that match TRBD1. Germline V lookup: CDR1 SGHTA, CDR2 FQGNSA. Unmatched junction bases numbered 6, after V lost 5 bases and J lost 5 bases. The CDR3 runs 14 residues. The CDR3 nucleotides read TGTGCCAGCAGCGCGGGACAGGGTTGGACTGAAGCTTTCTTT. Its protein is CASSAGQGWTEAFF.

DNA for the CDR3: TGTGCCAGCACCTTACCCCGGGACACTGAAGCTTTCTTT. It yields the protein CASTLPRDTEAFF. The genes are TRBV28 and TRBJ1-1, with unresolved D. The CDR3 is 13 residues long. In germline, CDR1 is MDHEN, CDR2 SYDVKM. V was trimmed by 7 bases and J by 3 bases, leaving 12 bases between them.

Worth noting for this clone: The sample contains more than one DNA sequence encoding this CDR3. This chain joins TRBV9 and TRBJ2-3; 8 bases are shared with TRBD2. Looked up from germline, CDR1 is SGDLS and CDR2 is YYNGEE. This CDR3 region has 16 residues. V shed 4 bases and J 0 bases; nucleotides not matched to a gene: 7. CDR3 in amino acids: CASSPGLASSTDTQYF. The CDR3 bases are TGTGCCAGCAGCCCTGGACTAGCCTCGAGCACAGATACGCAGTATTTT.

The CDR3 is CASSRGQLPNSPLHF. CDR3 DNA: TGCGCCAGCAGCCGAGGACAGCTACCCAATTCACCCCTCCACTTT. V gene TRBV4-1 combines with J gene TRBJ1-6, with a weak D call TRBD1 (6 bases). Trimming took off 4 bases at V and 7 bases at J, with 14 bases between the two ends. The germline CDR1 and CDR2 sequences are MGHRA and YSYEKL. This CDR3 is built from 15 residues.

This chain uses TRBV28 with TRBJ2-1; 9 nucleotides agree with TRBD2. The CDR3 is made up of 15 amino acids. From germline, CDR1 is MDHEN and CDR2 SYDVKM. J lost 6 bases, V lost 2 bases, and 5 bases had no gene match. Written as DNA, the CDR3 is TGTGCCAGCAGTTTACCCGGGACTAGCCGCAATGAGCAGTTCTTC. Translation: CASSLPGTSRNEQFF. The full variable domain, rest sourced from reference TRBV28 and TRBJ2-1, is DVKVTQSSRYLVKRTGEKVFLECVQDMDHENMFWYRQDPGLGLRLIYFSYDVKMKEKGDIPEGYSVSREKKERFSLILESASTNQTSMYLCASSLPGTSRNEQFFGPGTRLTVL.

The chain recombines TRBV12-3 or TRBV12-4 with TRBJ1-4, with TRBD1 as a possible D gene (5 bases). CDR3 size: 13 residues. V was cut by 6 bases and J by 7 bases, with 12 bases left in between. DNA for the CDR3: TGTGCCAGCAGCCCAGGGATCGGTGAAAAACTGTTTTTT. This sequence encodes CASSPGIGEKLFF.

The chain links TRBV27 to TRBJ1-5; a possible D gene is TRBD1 (6 bases). This CDR3 region has 15 residues. The V and J ends lost 4 bases and 4 bases respectively, with 14 bases between them. Germline V gene sequence: CDR1 MNHEY, CDR2 SMNVEV (reference sequence). CDR3 region: CASSSAGVRNQPQHF. The CDR3 nucleotides read TGTGCCAGCAGTTCTGCAGGGGTAAGGAATCAGCCCCAGCATTTT.

The chain links TRBV7-3 to TRBJ1-1; D remains unclear. The germline V and J ends were trimmed by 1 base and 11 bases, with 14 bases remaining between them. The germline V gene encodes CDR1 SGHTA and CDR2 FQGTGA. The CDR3 extends over 13 amino acids. The CDR3 region is CASSLMVGGEAFF. The CDR3, as DNA: TGTGCCAGCAGCTTAATGGTCGGTGGGGAGGCTTTCTTT.

This rearrangement joins TRBV29-1 to TRBJ1-1; D unclear. Germline V gene sequence: CDR1 SQVTM, CDR2 ANQGSEA. The CDR3 has 13 residues. V was trimmed by 3 bases and J by 1 base, leaving 9 bases between them. CDR3 loop: CSVERGRNTEAFF. The CDR3 DNA is TGCAGCGTTGAGAGAGGGAGGAACACTGAAGCTTTCTTT.

The DNA for the CDR3 is TGTGCCAGCAGCCAAGGGGCATGGGACGAGCAGTACTTC. Translated: CASSQGAWDEQYF. The rearrangement links TRBV3-1 (or the pseudogene TRBV3-2) to TRBJ2-7; D is uncertain. The CDR3 totals 13 residues. V was cut by 1 base and J by 5 bases, with 9 bases left in between. Germline V gene sequence: CDR1 LGHDT, CDR2 YNNKEL (reference sequence).

The V call is TRBV28, the J call TRBJ2-5; a possible D gene is TRBD1 (5 bases). Trimming removed 5 bases from V and 6 bases from J, with 16 bases in between. The CDR3 is 14 residues long. The germline V gene encodes CDR1 MDHEN and CDR2 SYDVKM. CDR3 sequence reads: CASSLPTGVKTQYF. DNA of the CDR3: TGTGCCAGCAGTCTACCAACAGGCGTGAAGACCCAGTACTTC.